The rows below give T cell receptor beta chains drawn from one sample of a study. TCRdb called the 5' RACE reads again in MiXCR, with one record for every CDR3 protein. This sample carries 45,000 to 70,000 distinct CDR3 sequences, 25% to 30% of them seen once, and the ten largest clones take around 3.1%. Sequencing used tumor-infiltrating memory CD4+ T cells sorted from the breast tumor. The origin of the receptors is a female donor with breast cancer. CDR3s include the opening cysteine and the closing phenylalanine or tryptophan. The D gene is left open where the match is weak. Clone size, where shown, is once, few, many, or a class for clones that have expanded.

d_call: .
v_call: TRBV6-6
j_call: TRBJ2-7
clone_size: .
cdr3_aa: CASREGGSYEQYF
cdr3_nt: TGTGCCAGCAGGGAAGGGGGCTCCTACGAGCAGTACTTC

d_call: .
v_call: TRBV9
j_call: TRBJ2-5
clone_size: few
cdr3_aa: CASSVGHGGQETQYF
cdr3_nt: TGTGCCAGCAGCGTAGGACACGGGGGTCAAGAGACCCAGTACTTC

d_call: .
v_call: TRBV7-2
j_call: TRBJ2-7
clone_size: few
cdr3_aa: CASSLFIGETYEQYF
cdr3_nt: TGTGCCAGCAGCTTATTTATTGGCGAAACCTACGAGCAGTACTTC

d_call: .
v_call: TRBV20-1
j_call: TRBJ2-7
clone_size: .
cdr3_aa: CSASRLSYEQYF
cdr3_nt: TGCAGTGCTAGTCGCCTGTCCTACGAGCAGTACTTC

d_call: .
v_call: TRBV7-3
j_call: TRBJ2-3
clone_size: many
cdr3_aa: CASSESDTQYF
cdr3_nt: TGTGCCAGCAGCGAATCCGATACGCAGTATTTT

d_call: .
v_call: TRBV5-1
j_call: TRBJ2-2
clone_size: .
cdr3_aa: CASSREGGVTGELFF
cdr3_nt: TGCGCCAGCAGCCGCGAGGGGGGCGTCACCGGGGAGCTGTTTTTT

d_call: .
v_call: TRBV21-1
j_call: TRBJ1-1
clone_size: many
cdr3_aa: CASHPTGPRKAFF
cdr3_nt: TGTGCCAGCCATCCGACAGGTCCCCGAAAAGCTTTCTTT

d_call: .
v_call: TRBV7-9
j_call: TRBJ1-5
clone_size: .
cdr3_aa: CASSLSGAGDQPQHF
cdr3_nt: TGTGCCAGCAGCTTATCTGGGGCAGGGGATCAGCCCCAGCATTTT

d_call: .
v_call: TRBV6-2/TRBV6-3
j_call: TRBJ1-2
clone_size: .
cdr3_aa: CASSPGHFYGYTF
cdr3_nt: TGTGCCAGCAGTCCGGGACATTTCTATGGCTACACCTTC

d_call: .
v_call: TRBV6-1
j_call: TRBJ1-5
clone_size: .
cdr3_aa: CASSENGSNQPQHF
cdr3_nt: TGTGCCAGCAGTGAGAACGGGAGCAATCAGCCCCAGCATTTT

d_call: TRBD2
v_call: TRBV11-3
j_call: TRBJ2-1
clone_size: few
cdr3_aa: CASSVLAGGHNEQFF
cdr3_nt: TGTGCCAGCAGCGTACTAGCGGGAGGCCACAATGAGCAGTTCTTC

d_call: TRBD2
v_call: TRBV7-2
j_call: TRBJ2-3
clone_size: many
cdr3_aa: CASSRDYRADTQYF
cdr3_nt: TGTGCCAGCAGCCGGGACTATAGGGCAGATACGCAGTATTTT

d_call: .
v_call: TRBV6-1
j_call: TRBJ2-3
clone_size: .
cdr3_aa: CASSEAQGADTQYF
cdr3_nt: TGTGCCAGCAGTGAAGCCCAGGGAGCAGATACGCAGTATTTT

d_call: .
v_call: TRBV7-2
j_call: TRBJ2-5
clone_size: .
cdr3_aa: CASSLAPRMGETQYF
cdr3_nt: TGTGCCAGCAGCTTAGCACCGCGCATGGGGGAGACCCAGTACTTC

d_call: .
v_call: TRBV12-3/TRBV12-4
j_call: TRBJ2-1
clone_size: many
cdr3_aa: CASSLRRKDHEQFF
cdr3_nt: TGTGCCAGCAGCCTCAGACGGAAGGACCATGAGCAGTTCTTC

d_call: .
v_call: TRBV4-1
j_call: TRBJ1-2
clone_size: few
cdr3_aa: CATRGYSYGYTF
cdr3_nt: TGCGCCACCCGAGGGTATAGCTATGGCTACACCTTC

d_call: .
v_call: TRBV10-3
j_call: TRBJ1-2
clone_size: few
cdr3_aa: CAISVRGDGYTF
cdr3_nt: TGTGCCATCAGTGTAAGAGGGGATGGCTACACCTTC

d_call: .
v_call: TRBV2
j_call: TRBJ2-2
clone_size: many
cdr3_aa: CASSDQRELFF
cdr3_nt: TGTGCCAGCAGCGATCAGCGGGAGCTGTTTTTT

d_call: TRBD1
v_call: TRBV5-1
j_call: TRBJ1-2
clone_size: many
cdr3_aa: CASSFNGQVEGYGYTF
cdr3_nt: TGCGCCAGCAGCTTCAATGGACAGGTTGAGGGCTATGGCTACACCTTC

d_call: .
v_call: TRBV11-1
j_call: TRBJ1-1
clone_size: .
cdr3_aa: CASDFSPRDTEAFF
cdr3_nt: TGTGCCAGCGACTTTTCCCCCCGAGACACTGAAGCTTTCTTT

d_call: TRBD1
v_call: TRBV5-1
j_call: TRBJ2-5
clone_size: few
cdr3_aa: CASSPTGAQGETQYF
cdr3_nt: TGCGCCAGCAGCCCGACAGGGGCGCAGGGAGAGACCCAGTACTTC

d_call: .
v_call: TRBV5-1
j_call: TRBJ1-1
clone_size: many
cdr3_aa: CASSFSRNTEAFF
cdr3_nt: TGCGCCAGCAGCTTCTCAAGGAACACTGAAGCTTTCTTT

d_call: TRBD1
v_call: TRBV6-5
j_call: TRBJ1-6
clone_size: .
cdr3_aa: CASSSSGTGYPPLHF
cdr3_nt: TGTGCCAGCAGCAGCTCCGGGACAGGGTATCCACCCCTCCACTTT

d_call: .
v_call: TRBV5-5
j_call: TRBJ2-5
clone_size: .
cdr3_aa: CASSSQLETQYF
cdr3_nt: TGTGCCAGCAGCTCGCAACTAGAGACCCAGTACTTC

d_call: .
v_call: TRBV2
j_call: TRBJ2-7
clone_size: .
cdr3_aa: CASIGLFSSYEQYF
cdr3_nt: TGTGCCAGCATAGGGCTTTTCAGCTCCTACGAGCAGTACTTC

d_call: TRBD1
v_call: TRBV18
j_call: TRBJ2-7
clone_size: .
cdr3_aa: CASSSGQERSYEQYF
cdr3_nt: TGTGCCAGCTCATCGGGACAGGAACGGTCCTACGAGCAGTACTTC

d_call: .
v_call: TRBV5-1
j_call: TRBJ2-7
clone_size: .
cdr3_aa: CASSLDRGSYEQYF
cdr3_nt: TGCGCCAGCAGCTTGGATCGGGGGTCCTACGAGCAGTACTTC

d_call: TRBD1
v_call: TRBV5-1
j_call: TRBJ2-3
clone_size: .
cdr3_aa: CASSVTGSTDTQYF
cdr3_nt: TGCGCCAGCAGCGTGACAGGGAGCACAGATACGCAGTATTTT

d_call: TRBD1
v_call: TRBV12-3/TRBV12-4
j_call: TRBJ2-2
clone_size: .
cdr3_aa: CANSDKQGNGELFF
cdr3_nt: TGTGCCAACAGTGACAAACAGGGGAACGGGGAGCTGTTTTTT

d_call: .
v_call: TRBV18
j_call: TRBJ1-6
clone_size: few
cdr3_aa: CASSRDSRASPLHF
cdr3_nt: TGTGCCAGCTCCCGGGACTCCCGAGCTTCACCCCTCCACTTT

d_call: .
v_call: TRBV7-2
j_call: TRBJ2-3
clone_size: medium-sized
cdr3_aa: CASSFTDTQYF
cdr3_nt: TGTGCCAGCAGCTTCACAGATACGCAGTATTTT

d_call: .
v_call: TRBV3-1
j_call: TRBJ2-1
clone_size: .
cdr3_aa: CASSQVSGREQFF
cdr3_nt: TGTGCCAGCAGCCAAGTCTCGGGGCGGGAGCAGTTCTTC

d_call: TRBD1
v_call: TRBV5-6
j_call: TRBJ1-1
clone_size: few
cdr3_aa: CASSYRQGRWTEAFF
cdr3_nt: TGTGCCAGCAGCTACCGACAGGGCCGGTGGACTGAAGCTTTCTTT

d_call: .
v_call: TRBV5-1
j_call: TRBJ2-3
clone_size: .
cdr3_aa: CASSPRGGGSGTDTQYF
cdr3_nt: TGCGCCAGCAGCCCGCGAGGAGGGGGGAGCGGCACAGATACGCAGTATTTT

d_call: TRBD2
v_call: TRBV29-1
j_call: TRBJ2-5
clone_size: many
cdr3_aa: CSVTGLAVQETQYF
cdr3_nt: TGCAGCGTTACCGGACTAGCGGTACAAGAGACCCAGTACTTC

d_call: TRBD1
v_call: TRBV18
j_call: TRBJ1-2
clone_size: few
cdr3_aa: CASSPGQGGSYTF
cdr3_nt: TGTGCCAGCTCCCCGGGACAGGGCGGTTCCTACACCTTC

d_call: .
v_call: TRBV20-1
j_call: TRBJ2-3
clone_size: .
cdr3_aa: CSTIGTFRGDTQYF
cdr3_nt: TGCAGTACAATAGGGACTTTCAGAGGAGATACGCAGTATTTT

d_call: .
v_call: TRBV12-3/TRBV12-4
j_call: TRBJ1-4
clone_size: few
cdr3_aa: CASSTPGHSEKLFF
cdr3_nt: TGTGCCAGCAGCACCCCGGGACATAGTGAAAAACTGTTTTTT

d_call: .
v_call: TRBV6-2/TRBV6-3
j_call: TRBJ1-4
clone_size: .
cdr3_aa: CASSSLDEKLFF
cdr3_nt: TGTGCCAGCAGTTCGTTGGATGAAAAACTGTTTTTT

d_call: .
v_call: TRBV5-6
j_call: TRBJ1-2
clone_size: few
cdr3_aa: CASSGAPGMNYGYTF
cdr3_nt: TGTGCCAGCAGCGGCGCGCCAGGGATGAACTATGGCTACACCTTC

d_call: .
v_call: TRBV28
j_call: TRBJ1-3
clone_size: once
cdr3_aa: CASSLSARNGNTIYF
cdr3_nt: TGTGCCAGCAGTTTATCAGCTCGTAACGGAAACACCATATATTTT

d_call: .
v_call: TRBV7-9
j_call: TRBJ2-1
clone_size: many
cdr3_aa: CASNPDGNEQFF
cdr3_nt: TGTGCCAGCAACCCGGACGGCAATGAGCAGTTCTTC

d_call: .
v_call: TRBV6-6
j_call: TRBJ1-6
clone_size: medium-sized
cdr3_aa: CASSPTRNSPLHF
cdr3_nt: TGTGCCAGCAGTCCGACCAGAAATTCACCCCTCCACTTT

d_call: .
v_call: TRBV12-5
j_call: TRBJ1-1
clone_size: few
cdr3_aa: CASGLVRGVVNTEAFF
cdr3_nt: TGTGCTAGTGGTTTGGTCCGGGGGGTGGTGAACACTGAAGCTTTCTTT

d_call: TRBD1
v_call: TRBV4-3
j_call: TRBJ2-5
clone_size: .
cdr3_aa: CASSHAGTGDEAQYF
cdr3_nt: TGCGCCAGCAGCCATGCCGGGACAGGGGACGAGGCCCAGTACTTC

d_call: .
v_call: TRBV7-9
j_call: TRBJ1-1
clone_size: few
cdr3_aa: CASSRDGHEAFF
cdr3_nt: TGTGCCAGCAGCCGTGACGGGCATGAAGCTTTCTTT

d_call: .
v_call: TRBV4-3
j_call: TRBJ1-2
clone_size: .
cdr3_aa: CASSQDMRHANYGYTF
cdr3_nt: TGCGCCAGCAGCCAAGATATGAGACACGCTAACTATGGCTACACCTTC

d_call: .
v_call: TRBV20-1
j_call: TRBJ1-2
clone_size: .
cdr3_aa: CSASHPNYGYTF
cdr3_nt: TGCAGTGCTAGTCATCCCAACTATGGCTACACCTTC

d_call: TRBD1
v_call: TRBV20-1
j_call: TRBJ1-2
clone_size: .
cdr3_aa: CSARGTGDYGYTF
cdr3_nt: TGCAGTGCTAGGGGGACAGGGGACTATGGCTACACCTTC

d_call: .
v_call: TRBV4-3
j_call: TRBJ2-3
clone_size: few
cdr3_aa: CASSQERLVIGTDTQYF
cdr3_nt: TGCGCCAGCAGCCAAGAACGGCTCGTCATCGGCACAGATACGCAGTATTTT

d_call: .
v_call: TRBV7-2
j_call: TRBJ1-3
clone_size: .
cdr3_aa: CASSLGSGHSGNTIYF
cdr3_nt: TGTGCCAGCAGCTTAGGGTCTGGGCACTCTGGAAACACCATATATTTT

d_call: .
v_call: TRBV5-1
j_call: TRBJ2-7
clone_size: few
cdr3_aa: CASSYWTGSSYEQYF
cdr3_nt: TGCGCCAGCAGCTATTGGACGGGAAGCTCCTACGAGCAGTACTTC

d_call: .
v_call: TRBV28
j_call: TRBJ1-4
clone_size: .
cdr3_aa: CASSLRQSATNEKLFF
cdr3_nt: TGTGCCAGCAGTCTCCGTCAAAGTGCAACTAATGAAAAACTGTTTTTT

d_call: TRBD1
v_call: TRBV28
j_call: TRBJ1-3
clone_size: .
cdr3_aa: CASSLTGTGGADTIYF
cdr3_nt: TGTGCCAGCAGTCTGACCGGGACAGGGGGCGCGGACACCATATATTTT

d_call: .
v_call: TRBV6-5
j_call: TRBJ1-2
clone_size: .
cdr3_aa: CASSLSGNVYTF
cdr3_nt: TGTGCCAGCAGTTTGTCGGGGAATGTCTACACCTTC